The source of this T cell receptor beta chain is a study of cytomegalovirus exposure and HLA in healthy donors. With 60 Vbeta and 13 Jbeta primers, the PCR was carried out. Profiling relied on immunoSEQ multiplex PCR, and the TCRdb table lists in-frame clones only, not all of them. The sample lists roughly 90,000 clones, 78% seen once, with roughly 4.2% in the top ten. The length of the CDR3 is 14 residues. The V gene lost 3 bases and the J gene lost 9 bases, with 15 bases spanning the gap. Germline lookup yields CDR1 SGHTA and CDR2 FQGNSA. The V gene is TRBV7-2, the J gene TRBJ2-1, with unresolved D. Sequencing used PBMCs. This TCR came from a woman aged 40 to 50 in good health and CMV-seropositive. CDR3 bases: TGTGCCAGCAGCTTCGTCCGTAGTTCCGGTGAGCAGTTCTTC. It is translated as CASSFVRSSGEQFF.